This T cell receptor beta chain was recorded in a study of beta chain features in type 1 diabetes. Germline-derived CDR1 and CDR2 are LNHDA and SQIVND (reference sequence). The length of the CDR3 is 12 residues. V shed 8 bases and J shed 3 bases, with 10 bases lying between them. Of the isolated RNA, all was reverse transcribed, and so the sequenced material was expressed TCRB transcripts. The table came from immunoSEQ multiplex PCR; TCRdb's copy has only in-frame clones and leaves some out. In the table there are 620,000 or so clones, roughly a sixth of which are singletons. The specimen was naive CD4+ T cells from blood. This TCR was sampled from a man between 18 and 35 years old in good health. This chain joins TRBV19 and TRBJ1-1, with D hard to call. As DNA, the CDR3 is TGTGCCAGTGGACCAGGCGACACTGAAGCTTTCTTT. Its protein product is CASGPGDTEAFF.